The entry that follows covers one T cell receptor beta chain sequence. Its antigen is not known. Losses at the gene ends were 5 bases for V and 4 bases for J; bases not matched to a gene: 5. The germline CDR1 and CDR2 sequences are LNHDA and SQIVND (reference sequence). The CDR3 runs 16 residues. The assay was immunoSEQ multiplex PCR, and TCRdb's table has in-frame clones only and misses some. There are 150,000 to 200,000 clones in the sample; about 96% occur only once, and approximately 0.82% lies in the top ten. The donors were members of the roughly 120-subject validation cohort (separate from the roughly 660-subject first cohort). The sample originates from a study of cytomegalovirus exposure and HLA in healthy donors. Study information: A later analysis reported the same platform for the 110 or so validation repertoires and the approximately 720 first-cohort repertoires. General study findings and limits: High sensitivity and specificity were reportedly achieved when the classifier diagnosed cytomegalovirus status. Overall, 164 TCR beta chains were annotated as cytomegalovirus-associated.

Input material: PBMCs. This chain uses TRBV19 with TRBJ2-1; TRBD2 agrees at 13 bases. This TCR was sampled from a woman aged 18-29 years in good health and CMV-seronegative. DNA of the CDR3: TGTGCCAGTAGTGTTACTAGCGGGGGGGTTTACAATGAGCAGTTCTTC. This gives the protein CASSVTSGGVYNEQFF.